This entry features one TCR beta chain sequence. Its antigen is not known. The data are from a study of vaccination and CD4 T cells after COVID-19. Study background: Each control culture was treated with a CEFX pool, an HIV-1 Nef pool, or no peptide.

Oncomine TCR Beta short-read sequencing was applied to DNA from cultured CD4+ T cells. A single record per CDR3 protein comes from TCRdb applying MiXCR to the PCR reads. The data contain over 10,000 distinct CDR3 sequences, 35% to 40% of them singletons. As to treatment: 10-day PBMC culture with coronavirus spike peptide pools or control peptides (ViraFEST assay). Per the germline V gene, CDR1 is SGHAT and CDR2 is FQNNGV. The V end was cut by 6 bases, the J end by 1 base, with 8 bases between. The CDR3 covers 13 residues. This chain connects TRBV11-2 to TRBJ2-3; D gene unclear. The TCR comes from a human donor with COVID-19. The source material was cultured CD4+ T cells from blood. The CDR3 sequence is CASRYTGTDTQYF. CDR3 DNA sequence: TGTGCCAGCAGATACACAGGCACAGATACGCAGTATTTT.